This is a list of T cell receptor beta chains from one sample in a study of type 1 regulatory T cells. TCRdb fed the reads into MiXCR, producing one record per CDR3 protein. The sample includes around 19,000 distinct CDR3 sequences, more than 8.5% of them seen just once. What was sequenced was CD4+ T cells, either the whole sample or a sorted fraction (not recorded which). The receptors originated from a human donor in good health. Both conserved end residues are part of each CDR3. Fields, in order: J gene, V gene, clone size, D gene, CDR3 protein, CDR3 DNA. The D gene is left open where the match is weak. Rows give clone size only sometimes, using once, few, many, or a class for an expanded clone.

>TRBJ2-7|TRBV20-1|many|TRBD2
CSARGLAGVREQYF
TGCAGTGCTAGGGGACTAGCGGGAGTTCGCGAGCAGTACTTC
>TRBJ1-1|TRBV27|.|TRBD1
CASTRGYGTGVTEAFF
TGTGCCAGCACCCGAGGTTATGGGACAGGGGTTACTGAAGCTTTCTTT
>TRBJ2-7|TRBV19|.|.
CATKDRRFYEQYF
TGTGCCACCAAGGACCGCAGGTTCTACGAGCAGTACTTC
>TRBJ2-2|TRBV5-1|many|TRBD1
CASVGQDNTGELFF
TGCGCCAGCGTCGGACAGGACAACACCGGGGAGCTGTTTTTT
>TRBJ2-7|TRBV19|.|TRBD2
CASSILLAGDSHEQYF
TGTGCCAGTAGTATATTACTAGCGGGAGATTCCCACGAGCAGTACTTC
>TRBJ2-3|TRBV5-6|medium-sized|.
CASSFGRRGDTQYF
TGTGCCAGCAGCTTCGGTCGAAGGGGAGATACGCAGTATTTT
>TRBJ1-6|TRBV27|.|TRBD1
CASSRNRGRISPLHF
TGTGCCAGCAGTAGGAACAGGGGGCGCATCTCACCCCTCCACTTT
>TRBJ2-7|TRBV4-1|many|.
CASSQDFFYEQYF
TGCGCCAGCAGCCAAGACTTTTTTTACGAGCAGTACTTC
>TRBJ2-3|TRBV5-4|.|.
CASSLEITSTDTQYF
TGTGCCAGCAGCTTGGAGATTACTAGCACAGATACGCAGTATTTT
>TRBJ2-1|TRBV5-1|.|TRBD2
CASGWGLAGLVEQFF
TGCGCCAGCGGCTGGGGACTAGCGGGTCTAGTTGAGCAGTTCTTC
>TRBJ1-5|TRBV19|once|.
CASSIRVSHQPQHF
TGTGCCAGTAGTATCAGAGTATCCCATCAGCCCCAGCATTTT
>TRBJ2-5|TRBV5-6|many|TRBD1
CASSYRGQETQYF
TGTGCCAGCAGCTACAGGGGGCAAGAGACCCAGTACTTC
>TRBJ2-3|TRBV3-1|many|TRBD1
CASSQGTGAQSDTQYF
TGTGCCAGCAGCCAGGGGACAGGGGCACAATCGGATACGCAGTATTTT
>TRBJ2-2|TRBV2|few|TRBD2
CASMLAGGYTGELFF
TGTGCCAGCATGCTAGCGGGAGGGTACACCGGGGAGCTGTTTTTT
>TRBJ2-5|TRBV20-1|medium-sized|.
CSASGSGGETQYF
TGCAGTGCTAGCGGGAGTGGAGGGGAGACCCAGTACTTC
>TRBJ2-2|TRBV5-1|many|.
CASSYLARTGELFF
TGCGCCAGCAGCTACCTAGCCCGAACCGGGGAGCTGTTTTTT
>TRBJ2-1|TRBV5-1|many|TRBD2
CASSETIAGAGEQFF
TGCGCCAGCAGCGAGACCATAGCGGGAGCGGGTGAGCAGTTCTTC
>TRBJ1-2|TRBV28|medium-sized|.
CASSLVANYGYTF
TGTGCCAGCAGTTTGGTAGCTAACTATGGCTACACCTTC
>TRBJ2-1|TRBV7-9|.|.
CASSLVTIDNEQFF
TGTGCCAGCAGCTTAGTGACTATCGACAATGAGCAGTTCTTC
>TRBJ2-5|TRBV20-1|few|TRBD1
CSASSGGGKKTQYF
TGCAGTGCTAGTTCAGGGGGCGGCAAGAAGACCCAGTACTTC
>TRBJ2-7|TRBV9|few|TRBD2
CASSVGQGLAGGAQYF
TGTGCCAGCAGCGTAGGACAGGGACTAGCGGGAGGCGCGCAGTACTTC
>TRBJ2-3|TRBV9|.|.
CASSASGTSTDTQYF
TGTGCCAGCAGCGCATCCGGGACTAGCACAGATACGCAGTATTTT
>TRBJ1-2|TRBV7-8|.|.
CASSLGWKLYGYTF
TGTGCCAGCAGCTTAGGGTGGAAACTCTATGGCTACACCTTC
>TRBJ2-5|TRBV5-1|many|.
CASRPLGETQYF
TGCGCCAGCCGACCCCTAGGGGAGACCCAGTACTTC
>TRBJ2-7|TRBV11-2|many|TRBD2
CASSSSGFYEQYF
TGTGCCAGCAGCTCTAGCGGGTTCTACGAGCAGTACTTC
>TRBJ2-3|TRBV14|many|.
CASSPRGYSQYF
TGTGCCAGCAGCCCTCGAGGGTACTCGCAGTATTTT
>TRBJ2-1|TRBV5-1|medium-sized|TRBD1
CASSSGQGWQFF
TGCGCCAGCAGCTCGGGACAGGGCTGGCAGTTCTTC
>TRBJ1-2|TRBV20-1|.|.
CSARGPTSQVGYTF
TGCAGTGCTAGGGGCCCGACCTCTCAGGTTGGCTACACCTTC
>TRBJ2-7|TRBV5-1|few|.
CASSHSYEQYF
TGCGCCAGCAGCCACAGCTACGAGCAGTACTTC
>TRBJ2-1|TRBV20-1|.|TRBD2
CSAGLAGGSGEQFF
TGCAGTGCTGGACTAGCGGGAGGGTCAGGTGAGCAGTTCTTC
>TRBJ2-1|TRBV20-1|few|.
CSAKSAQGGRSSYNEQFF
TGCAGTGCAAAGAGTGCACAGGGTGGAAGAAGCTCCTACAATGAGCAGTTCTTC
>TRBJ2-3|TRBV7-9|few|TRBD2
CASSRGLAGVGTDTQYF
TGTGCCAGCAGCCGCGGACTAGCGGGAGTTGGTACAGATACGCAGTATTTT
>TRBJ1-1|TRBV7-2|many|.
CASSLDRVNTEAFF
TGTGCCAGCAGCTTAGACAGGGTGAACACTGAAGCTTTCTTT
>TRBJ2-1|TRBV27|many|.
CASRKAGIIGRSEQFF
TGTGCCAGCAGAAAAGCCGGGATCATCGGGCGGTCTGAGCAGTTCTTC
>TRBJ1-4|TRBV7-2|.|TRBD1
CASSPTGFNEKLFF
TGTGCCAGCAGCCCGACAGGGTTTAATGAAAAACTGTTTTTT
>TRBJ2-7|TRBV5-4|many|.
CASSLAPTGERHEQYF
TGTGCCAGCAGCTTGGCCCCCACGGGAGAACGCCACGAGCAGTACTTC
>TRBJ2-2|TRBV5-1|.|.
CASSLAGAGGPGELFF
TGCGCCAGCAGCTTGGCCGGTGCAGGGGGGCCCGGGGAGCTGTTTTTT
>TRBJ1-2|TRBV2|medium-sized|TRBD1
CASSEVTGYGYTF
TGTGCCAGCAGTGAAGTGACAGGGTACGGCTACACCTTC
>TRBJ2-7|TRBV10-3|few|.
CAISENDYVDEQYF
TGTGCCATCAGTGAGAACGACTACGTTGACGAGCAGTACTTC
>TRBJ2-5|TRBV5-1|medium-sized|TRBD1
CASSTRQGAETQYF
TGCGCCAGCAGCACCCGACAGGGGGCCGAGACCCAGTACTTC